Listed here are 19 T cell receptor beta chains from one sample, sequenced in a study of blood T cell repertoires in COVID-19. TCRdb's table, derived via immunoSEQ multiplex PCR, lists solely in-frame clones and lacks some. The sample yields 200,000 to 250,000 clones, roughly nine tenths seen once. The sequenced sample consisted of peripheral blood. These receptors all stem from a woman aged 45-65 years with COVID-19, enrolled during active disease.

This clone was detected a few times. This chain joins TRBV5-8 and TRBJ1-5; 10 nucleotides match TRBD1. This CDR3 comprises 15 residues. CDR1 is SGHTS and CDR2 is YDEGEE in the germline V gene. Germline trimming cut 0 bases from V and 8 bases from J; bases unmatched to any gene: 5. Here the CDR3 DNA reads TGTGCCAGCAGCTTGGGGGGACAGGGGAAGGAGCCCCAGCATTTT. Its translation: CASSLGGQGKEPQHF.

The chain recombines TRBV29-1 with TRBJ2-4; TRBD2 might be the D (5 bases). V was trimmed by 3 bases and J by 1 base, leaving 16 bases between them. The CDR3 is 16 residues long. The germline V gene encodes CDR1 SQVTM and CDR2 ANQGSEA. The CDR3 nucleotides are TGCAGCGTTGAGTACCCTTTTGGGAGTGCCAAAAACATTCAGTACTTC. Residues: CSVEYPFGSAKNIQYF.

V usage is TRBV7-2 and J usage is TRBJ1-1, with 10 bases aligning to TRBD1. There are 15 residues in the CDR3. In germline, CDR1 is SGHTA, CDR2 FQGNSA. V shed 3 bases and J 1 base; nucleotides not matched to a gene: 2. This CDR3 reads CASSFWTGGNTEAFF. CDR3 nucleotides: TGTGCCAGCAGCTTCTGGACAGGGGGGAACACTGAAGCTTTCTTT.

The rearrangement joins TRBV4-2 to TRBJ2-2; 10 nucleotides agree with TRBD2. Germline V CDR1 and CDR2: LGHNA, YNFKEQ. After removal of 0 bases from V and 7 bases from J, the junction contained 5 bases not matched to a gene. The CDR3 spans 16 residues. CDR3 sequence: CASSQEAGGWHGELFF. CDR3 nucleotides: TGTGCCAGCAGCCAAGAAGCGGGGGGGTGGCACGGGGAGCTGTTTTTT.

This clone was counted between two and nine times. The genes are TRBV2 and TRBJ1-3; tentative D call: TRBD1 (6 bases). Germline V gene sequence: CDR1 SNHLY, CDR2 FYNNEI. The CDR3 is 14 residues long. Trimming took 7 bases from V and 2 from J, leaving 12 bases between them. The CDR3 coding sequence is TGTGCCAGCACTAGAGGGACAACTGGAAACACCATATATTTT. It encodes CASTRGTTGNTIYF. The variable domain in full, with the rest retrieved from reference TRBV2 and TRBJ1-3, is EPEVTQTPSHQVTQMGQEVILRCVPISNHLYFYWYRQILGQKVEFLVSFYNNEISEKSEIFDDQFSVERPDGSNFTLKIRSTKLEDSAMYFCASTRGTTGNTIYFGEGSWLTVV.

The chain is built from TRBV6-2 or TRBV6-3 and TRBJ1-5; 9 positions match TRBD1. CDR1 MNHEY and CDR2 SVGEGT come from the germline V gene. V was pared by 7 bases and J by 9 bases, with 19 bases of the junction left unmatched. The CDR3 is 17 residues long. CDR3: CASTPVGTGTPLMPQHF. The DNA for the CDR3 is TGTGCCAGCACCCCCGTTGGGACAGGGACCCCCCTAATGCCCCAGCATTTT.

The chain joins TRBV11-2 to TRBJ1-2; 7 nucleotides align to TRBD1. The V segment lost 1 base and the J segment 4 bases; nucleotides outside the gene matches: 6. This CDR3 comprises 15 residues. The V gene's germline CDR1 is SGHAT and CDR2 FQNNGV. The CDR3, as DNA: TGTGCCAGCAGCTTAGGGTCAGGGACAGTCTATGGCTACACCTTC. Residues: CASSLGSGTVYGYTF.

Here the CDR3 DNA reads TGTGCCAGCAGCCCGTTCCGGACAGGGATCAATGAGCAGTTCTTC. This translates into CASSPFRTGINEQFF. The chain carries TRBV3-1 (or the pseudogene TRBV3-2) and TRBJ2-1; 8 nucleotides match TRBD1. Germline V gene data show CDR1 as LGHDT and CDR2 as YNNKEL (reference sequence). V was clipped by 4 bases and J by 6 bases; unmatched bases: 8. This CDR3 contains 15 residues.

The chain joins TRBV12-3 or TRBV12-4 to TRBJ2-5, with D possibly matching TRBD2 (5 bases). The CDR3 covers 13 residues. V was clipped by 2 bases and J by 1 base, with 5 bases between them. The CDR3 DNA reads TGTGCCAGCAGTTTAAGCGGCCAAGAGACCCAGTACTTC. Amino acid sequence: CASSLSGQETQYF.

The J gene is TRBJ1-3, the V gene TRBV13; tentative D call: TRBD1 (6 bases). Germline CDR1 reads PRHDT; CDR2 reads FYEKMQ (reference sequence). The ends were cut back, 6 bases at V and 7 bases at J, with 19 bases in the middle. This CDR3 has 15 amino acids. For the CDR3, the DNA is TGTGCCAGCAGACTGGGGGCGGTAGGTGATAACACCATATATTTT. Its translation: CASRLGAVGDNTIYF.

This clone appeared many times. CDR3 in amino acids: CASSLLSGQGAQHF. The CDR3 DNA sequence: TGTGCCAGCAGCCTCCTCTCGGGACAGGGGGCCCAGCATTTT. This rearrangement joins TRBV7-2 to TRBJ1-5; TRBD1 aligns across 11 bases. The germline CDR1 and CDR2 sequences are SGHTA and FQGNSA. This CDR3 has 14 residues. V trimming: 5 bases; J trimming: 11 bases; junction bases outside the gene matches: 8.

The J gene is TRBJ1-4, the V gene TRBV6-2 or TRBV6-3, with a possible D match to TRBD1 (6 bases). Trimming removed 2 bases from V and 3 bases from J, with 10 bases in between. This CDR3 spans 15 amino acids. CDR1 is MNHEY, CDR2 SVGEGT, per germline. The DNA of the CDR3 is TGTGCCAGCAGTTACGGCAGGGGAGCTAATGAAAAACTGTTTTTT. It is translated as CASSYGRGANEKLFF.

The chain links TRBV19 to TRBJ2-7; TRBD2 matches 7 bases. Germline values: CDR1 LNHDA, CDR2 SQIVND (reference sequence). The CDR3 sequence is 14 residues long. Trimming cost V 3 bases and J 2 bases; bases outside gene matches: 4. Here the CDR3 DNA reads TGTGCCAGTAGTATCACGGGGGGAACCTACGAGCAGTACTTC. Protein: CASSITGGTYEQYF.

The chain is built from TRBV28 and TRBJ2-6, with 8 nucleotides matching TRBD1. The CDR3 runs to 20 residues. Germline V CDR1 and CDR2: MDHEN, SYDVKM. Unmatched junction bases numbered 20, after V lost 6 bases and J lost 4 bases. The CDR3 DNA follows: TGTGCCAGCAGCCCCACCCGACAGGGGAAAGGAGGGTCCGGGGCCAACGTCCTGACTTTC. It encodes CASSPTRQGKGGSGANVLTF.

The CDR3 protein is CATTEQGAGELFF. Written as DNA, the CDR3 is TGTGCCACCACAGAACAGGGGGCCGGGGAGCTGTTTTTT. The chain carries TRBV24-1 and TRBJ2-2; 8 bases are a match to TRBD1. There are 13 residues in the CDR3. Germline CDR1 reads KGHDR; CDR2 reads SFDVKD. The junction had 4 bases not matched to a gene; V was cut back by 8 bases and J by 6 bases.

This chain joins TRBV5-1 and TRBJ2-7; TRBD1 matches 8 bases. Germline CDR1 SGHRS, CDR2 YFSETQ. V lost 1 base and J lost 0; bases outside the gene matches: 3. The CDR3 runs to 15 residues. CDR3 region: CASSLTGGSSYEQYF. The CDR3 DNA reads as TGCGCCAGCAGCTTGACAGGGGGAAGCTCCTACGAGCAGTACTTC. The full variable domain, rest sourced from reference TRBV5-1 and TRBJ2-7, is KAGVTQTPRYLIKTRGQQVTLSCSPISGHRSVSWYQQTPGQGLQFLFEYFSETQRNKGNFPGRFSGRQFSNSRSEMNVSTLELGDSALYLCASSLTGGSSYEQYFGPGTRLTVT.

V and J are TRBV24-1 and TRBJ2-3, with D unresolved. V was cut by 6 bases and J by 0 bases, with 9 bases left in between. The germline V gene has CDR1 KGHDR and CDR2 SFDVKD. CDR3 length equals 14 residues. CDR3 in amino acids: CATSSERSTDTQYF. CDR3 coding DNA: TGTGCCACCAGTAGCGAGCGAAGCACAGATACGCAGTATTTT.

The CDR3 sequence: CATGDLGMETQYF. CDR3 DNA sequence: TGTGCCACCGGGGACTTGGGGATGGAGACCCAGTACTTC. The V and J genes are TRBV28 and TRBJ2-5, with D tentatively TRBD2 (6 bases). Germline CDR1 reads MDHEN; CDR2 reads SYDVKM. The CDR3 length is 13 residues. V lost 10 bases and J 5 bases, leaving 17 bases between the germline ends.

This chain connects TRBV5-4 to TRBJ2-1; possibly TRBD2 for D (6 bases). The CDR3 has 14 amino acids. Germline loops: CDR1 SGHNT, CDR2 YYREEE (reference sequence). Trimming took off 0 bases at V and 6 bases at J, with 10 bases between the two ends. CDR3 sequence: CASSLDVGGNEQFF. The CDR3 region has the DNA TGTGCCAGCAGCTTGGACGTGGGAGGCAATGAGCAGTTCTTC.